The clone carrying this T cell receptor (beta chain) was seen a few times. This specimen comes from a study of cytomegalovirus exposure and HLA in healthy donors. 13 Jbeta primers and 60 Vbeta primers were used for the PCR. Here immunoSEQ multiplex PCR was the method, and the copy in TCRdb shows in-frame clones only, minus some. Of roughly 200,000 clones detected, just under 85% appear once; the ten largest clones hold roughly 0.58%. CDR3 length equals 16 residues. J lost 3 bases, V lost 4 bases, and 9 bases had no gene match. Germline V gene data show CDR1 as SGHNT and CDR2 as YYREEE (reference sequence).

The specimen was PBMCs. The source is a woman aged 40 to 55 in good health and CMV-seronegative. The genes are TRBV5-4 and TRBJ1-4; TRBD1 aligns across 7 bases. The CDR3 coding sequence is TGTGCCAGCAGCCTGGGACAGACTGGAGCTAATGAAAAACTGTTTTTT. This gives the protein CASSLGQTGANEKLFF.